The clone carrying this T cell receptor beta chain has a handful of counts. The germline V gene encodes CDR1 WSHSY and CDR2 SAAADI. The V gene lost 2 bases and the J gene lost 8 bases, with 9 bases spanning the gap. The CDR3 spans 12 residues. This sample is part of a study of siplizumab effects on memory and regulatory T cells. The method was immunoSEQ multiplex PCR; TCRdb's version includes in-frame clones alone and lacks a portion of them. The sample has approximately 120,000 clones; about 91% are singletons. The clonotype comes from a human donor in good health. This sequence joins TRBV10-2 and TRBJ1-2; maybe TRBD1 (6 bases). Specimen: Tregs sorted from blood. In nucleotides, the CDR3 is TGCGCCAGCAGTGAGACAGGGATAGGCTACACCTTC. The encoded protein is CASSETGIGYTF.